What follows is one TCR beta chain and its context. As it was prepared, the TCRbeta library received unique molecular identifiers. TCRdb called the PCR reads again in MiXCR, with one record for every CDR3 protein. The sample contains roughly 500,000 distinct CDR3 sequences, about 17% of which appear only once. These data come from a study of T-cell reconstitution after alpha-beta-depleted transplantation in children. From germline, CDR1 is KGHDR and CDR2 SFDVKD. Trimming took 11 bases from V and 9 from J, leaving 13 bases between them. The CDR3 is 11 amino acids. V gene TRBV24-1 combines with J gene TRBJ1-5; D is unresolved. The source of this sequence is a human donor who donated a stem cell graft to a child with acute lymphoblastic leukemia. The sample here was PBMCs from the stem cell graft donor, taken from the stem cell graft. The CDR3 loop reads CANGHFGPQHF. The CDR3 DNA sequence: TGTGCCAACGGCCACTTCGGGCCCCAGCATTTT.